One sample yielded the 29 T cell receptor beta chains listed below, sequenced in a study of blood T cell repertoires in COVID-19. Measured with immunoSEQ multiplex PCR; TCRdb has only the in-frame clones, and not every one. There are about 220,000 clones in the sample; about 80% occur only once, and 2% to 2.5% lies in the top ten. Material: peripheral blood. These receptors were obtained from an older woman with acute or convalescent COVID-19.

This chain links TRBV3-1 (or the pseudogene TRBV3-2) with TRBJ1-4; unclear D gene. Germline loops: CDR1 LGHDT, CDR2 YNNKEL (reference sequence). The CDR3 consists of 18 residues. The ends were cut back, 4 bases at V and 8 bases at J, with 26 bases in the middle. DNA for the CDR3: TGTGCCAGCAGCCCCCTCTTATCTGTCGGGGATAACGACGAAAAACTGTTTTTT. Protein: CASSPLLSVGDNDEKLFF.

The chain couples TRBV7-9 to TRBJ1-2, with 9 nucleotides matching TRBD1. Trimming removed 6 bases from V and 8 bases from J; junction bases left unmatched: 4. CDR3 length: 12 residues. Germline CDR1 reads SEHNR; CDR2 reads FQNEAQ (reference sequence). In nucleotides, the CDR3 is TGTGCCAGCAGTGCCGGGACAGGGGGCTACACCTTC. Translating it yields CASSAGTGGYTF.

As DNA, the CDR3 is TGTGCCAGCAGCAATGGACAGTCCGTCGGGTATGGCTACACCTTC. Amino acid sequence: CASSNGQSVGYGYTF. The chain is built from TRBV9 and TRBJ1-2; D is perhaps TRBD1 (6 bases). V was pared by 4 bases and J by 5 bases, with 18 bases between. The CDR3 is 15 residues long. Germline V gene data show CDR1 as SGDLS and CDR2 as YYNGEE.

The chain employs TRBV7-9 and TRBJ1-4, with D maybe TRBD1 (6 bases). CDR3 length equals 14 residues. Germline V lookup: CDR1 SEHNR, CDR2 FQNEAQ (reference sequence). V was pared by 5 bases and J by 8 bases, with 15 bases between. CDR3 DNA: TGTGCCAGCAGCATCAACAGGGATGGCGAAAAACTGTTTTTT. This gives the protein CASSINRDGEKLFF.

The rearrangement joins TRBV10-3 to TRBJ1-3; D perhaps matches TRBD1 (6 bases). Trimming shortened V by 8 bases and J by 7 bases, and 12 bases separated the two germline ends. The V gene's germline CDR1 is ENHRY and CDR2 SYGVKD. The CDR3 extends over 12 amino acids. CDR3 region: CAIAAGDNTIYF. The CDR3 DNA reads TGTGCCATCGCGGCAGGGGACAACACCATATATTTT.

The CDR3 DNA reads TGTGCCTGCGGCGGCCTTTCTGGAAACACCATATATTTT. The encoded protein is CACGGLSGNTIYF. The chain links TRBV30 to TRBJ1-3; D unclear. The CDR3 runs 13 residues. Germline V lookup: CDR1 GTSNPN, CDR2 SVGIG (reference sequence). V was cut by 6 bases and J by 1 base, with 10 bases left in between.

The gene calls are TRBV5-1 and TRBJ1-1; 7 bases are shared with TRBD1. Germline V gene data show CDR1 as SGHRS and CDR2 as YFSETQ. This CDR3 comprises 14 residues. The trim removed 4 bases at V and 1 base at J, leaving 4 bases unmatched. CDR3 in amino acids: CASSGAGGNTEAFF. The CDR3 nucleotides read TGCGCCAGCAGCGGAGCAGGGGGGAACACTGAAGCTTTCTTT.

This rearrangement joins TRBV7-9 to TRBJ1-4; D call uncertain. Trimming pared 1 base from V and 0 bases from J, leaving 12 bases between. The germline gives CDR1 SEHNR, CDR2 FQNEAQ (reference sequence). The CDR3 runs to 17 residues. CDR3 DNA sequence: TGTGCCAGCAGCTTAGGCCGGGGTCTTGCAACTAATGAAAAACTGTTTTTT. It is translated as CASSLGRGLATNEKLFF. Drawing the rest from reference TRBV7-9 and TRBJ1-4, the complete variable domain is DTGVSQNPRHKITKRGQNVTFRCDPISEHNRLYWYRQTLGQGPEFLTYFQNEAQLEKSRLLSDRFSAERPKGSFSTLEIQRTEQGDSAMYLCASSLGRGLATNEKLFFGSGTQLSVL.

J is TRBJ1-2 and V is TRBV6-1, with 9 bases aligning to TRBD1. The CDR3 is 17 amino acids. Losses at the gene ends were 0 bases for V and 7 bases for J; bases not matched to a gene: 12. Germline V gene sequence: CDR1 MNHNS, CDR2 SASEGT. CDR3 coding DNA: TGTGCCAGCAGTGAAGCCGCGGGACAGGGAATAAGAATTGGCTACACCTTC. Translated: CASSEAAGQGIRIGYTF.

The rearrangement uses TRBV7-8 and TRBJ1-1; 9 bases are a match to TRBD1. The germline gives CDR1 SGHVS, CDR2 FQNEAQ. The CDR3 totals 15 residues. The trim removed 4 bases at V and 3 bases at J, leaving 6 bases unmatched. CDR3 loop: CASSSTGGADTEAFF. In DNA, the CDR3 is TGTGCCAGCAGCTCCACAGGGGGCGCGGACACTGAAGCTTTCTTT.

The chain is built from TRBV27 and TRBJ1-1; a weak D match, TRBD1 (6 bases). V lost 5 bases to trimming and J lost 4 bases, with 14 bases between them. CDR3 size: 14 residues. Germline V lookup: CDR1 MNHEY, CDR2 SMNVEV (reference sequence). As DNA, the CDR3 is TGTGCCAGCAGTGCTTACAGGGTTGGCACTGAAGCTTTCTTT. It yields the protein CASSAYRVGTEAFF.

In DNA form, the CDR3 reads TGTGCCAGCAGTTCCATACAGATGTGGAATGAAAAACTGTTTTTT. Its protein is CASSSIQMWNEKLFF. The chain combines TRBV27 with TRBJ1-4; D remains ambiguous. Germline CDR1 MNHEY, CDR2 SMNVEV (reference sequence). CDR3 size: 15 residues. Trimming took off 4 bases at V and 5 bases at J, with 14 bases between the two ends.

This chain links TRBV7-2 with TRBJ2-3; TRBD1 matches at 8 bases. This CDR3 spans 13 amino acids. Germline-derived CDR1 and CDR2 are SGHTA and FQGNSA. Trimming cost V 6 bases and J 1 base; bases outside gene matches: 0. CDR3 region: CASRTGGTDTQYF. The DNA of the CDR3 is TGTGCCAGCAGGACAGGGGGCACAGATACGCAGTATTTT.

The chain carries TRBV29-1 and TRBJ2-5; 9 bases are shared with TRBD2. Germline V gene data show CDR1 as SQVTM and CDR2 as ANQGSEA. The CDR3 extends over 13 amino acids. Trimming at V came to 6 bases and at J to 4 bases, leaving 6 bases not matched to a gene. CDR3 nucleotides: TGCAGCGTCCGAAAAGCGGGGGGAGAGACCCAGTACTTC. This sequence encodes CSVRKAGGETQYF.

The chain is built from TRBV4-2 and TRBJ2-5, with TRBD2 matching 13 bases. The CDR3 totals 17 residues. Unmatched junction bases numbered 6, after V lost 4 bases and J lost 1 base. CDR1 LGHNA and CDR2 YNFKEQ come from the germline V gene. The CDR3, as DNA: TGTGCCAGCAGCCTATTGACTAGCGGGGGGATCCAAGAGACCCAGTACTTC. It yields the protein CASSLLTSGGIQETQYF.

This clone was detected only once. The chain is built from TRBV2 and TRBJ1-6, with D tentatively TRBD1 (5 bases). Germline CDR1 reads SNHLY; CDR2 reads FYNNEI. Trimming took 2 bases from V and 9 from J, leaving 11 bases between them. The CDR3 loop spans 14 amino acids. The CDR3 spells CASSETRDSSPLHF. In DNA, the CDR3 is TGTGCCAGCAGTGAAACGAGAGACAGTTCACCCCTCCACTTT.

This chain connects TRBV14 to TRBJ1-1; tentative D call: TRBD1 (6 bases). The CDR3 extends over 16 amino acids. Trimming took off 6 bases at V and 5 bases at J, with 22 bases between the two ends. Germline-derived CDR1 and CDR2 are SGHDN and FVKESK. The DNA of the CDR3 is TGTGCCAGCAGTTCTACCTCAGGGGTGCTTAGGACTGAAGCTTTCTTT. It specifies CASSSTSGVLRTEAFF.

This chain uses TRBV5-1 with TRBJ2-7, with D possibly TRBD1 on 6 matching bases. Germline V gene data show CDR1 as SGHRS and CDR2 as YFSETQ. The CDR3 has 16 amino acids. Trimming took off 4 bases at V and 3 bases at J, with 20 bases between the two ends. CDR3 sequence (DNA): TGCGCCAGCAGCCCTGGTATACAGGGTAGGTACTACGAGCAGTACTTC. It specifies CASSPGIQGRYYEQYF. Based on the CDR3 plus reference TRBV5-1 and TRBJ2-7, the full variable domain is KAGVTQTPRYLIKTRGQQVTLSCSPISGHRSVSWYQQTPGQGLQFLFEYFSETQRNKGNFPGRFSGRQFSNSRSEMNVSTLELGDSALYLCASSPGIQGRYYEQYFGPGTRLTVT.

Worth noting for this clone: The same CDR3 arises from other DNA sequences in this sample as well. CDR3 DNA sequence: TGTGCCAGCAGCGTATCGGGTGAGCAGTTCTTC. This gives the protein CASSVSGEQFF. The rearrangement links TRBV9 to TRBJ2-1; D gene uncertain. Germline V gene lookup returns CDR1 SGDLS and CDR2 YYNGEE. V was trimmed by 1 base and J by 9 bases, leaving 5 bases between them. The length of the CDR3 is 11 residues.

V gene TRBV9 combines with J gene TRBJ1-2; a possible D gene is TRBD1 (6 bases). Germline V gene lookup returns CDR1 SGDLS and CDR2 YYNGEE. Trimming removed 2 bases at V and 8 bases at J, with 16 bases between. The CDR3 has 14 amino acids. DNA of the CDR3: TGTGCCAGCAGCGTGCTGGAACAGGGATCGGGCTACACCTTC. Encoded protein: CASSVLEQGSGYTF.

V and J are TRBV5-1 and TRBJ2-7, with D possibly matching TRBD1 (6 bases). Trimming cost V 0 bases and J 0 bases, with 13 bases left between them. Germline values: CDR1 SGHRS, CDR2 YFSETQ. The CDR3 extends over 16 amino acids. CDR3 sequence (DNA): TGCGCCAGCAGCTTGGAAGGAGGACAGAACTCCTACGAGCAGTACTTC. Translation: CASSLEGGQNSYEQYF. The complete variable domain, with remaining parts taken from reference TRBV5-1 and TRBJ2-7, reads KAGVTQTPRYLIKTRGQQVTLSCSPISGHRSVSWYQQTPGQGLQFLFEYFSETQRNKGNFPGRFSGRQFSNSRSEMNVSTLELGDSALYLCASSLEGGQNSYEQYFGPGTRLTVT.

The rearrangement links TRBV7-8 to TRBJ2-3, with D possibly being TRBD2 (5 bases). The germline CDR1 and CDR2 sequences are SGHVS and FQNEAQ. This CDR3 region has 17 residues. The germline V and J ends were trimmed by 1 base and 0 bases, with 14 bases remaining between them. This CDR3 is CASSLVIGGPSTDTQYF. CDR3 DNA: TGTGCCAGCAGCTTAGTCATCGGCGGGCCGAGCACAGATACGCAGTATTTT.

The chain carries TRBV7-8 and TRBJ2-6; D is undetermined. Trimming stripped 6 bases from V and 0 bases from J, with 6 bases between. CDR1 and CDR2 (germline): SGHVS, FQNEAQ. This CDR3 is built from 14 residues. The DNA of the CDR3 is TGTGCCAGCAGACCGAGCTCTGGGGCCAACGTCCTGACTTTC. As protein: CASRPSSGANVLTF.

The rearrangement links TRBV6-6 to TRBJ1-5; possibly TRBD1 for D (5 bases). V was shortened by 6 bases and J by 5 bases, with 14 bases between the two germline ends. Germline CDR1 MNHNY, CDR2 SVGAGI (reference sequence). The CDR3 extends over 14 amino acids. The CDR3 here is CASRGPIRDQPQHF. The CDR3, as DNA: TGTGCCAGCAGGGGGCCCATCCGGGATCAGCCCCAGCATTTT.

V is TRBV6-4 and J is TRBJ2-7, with 7 bases lining up with TRBD1. Germline V gives CDR1 MRHNA, CDR2 SNTAGT. The CDR3 has 16 residues. The V segment lost 4 bases and the J segment 1 base; nucleotides outside the gene matches: 10. CDR3 residues: CASSGWPRTGSYEQYF. CDR3 bases: TGTGCCAGCAGTGGCTGGCCAAGGACAGGATCCTACGAGCAGTACTTC.

This chain connects TRBV4-1 to TRBJ2-5, with 8 nucleotides matching TRBD1. Germline V gene lookup returns CDR1 MGHRA and CDR2 YSYEKL. V lost 7 bases and J lost 5; bases outside the gene matches: 9. The CDR3 covers 14 residues. The CDR3 DNA reads TGCGCCAGCAACAAAAGGACAGGGATTGAGACCCAGTACTTC. Its protein is CASNKRTGIETQYF.

This chain uses TRBV6-1 with TRBJ1-1, with 7 bases fitting TRBD1. V shed 1 base and J 3 bases; nucleotides not matched to a gene: 11. This CDR3 is 17 amino acids long. The germline gives CDR1 MNHNS, CDR2 SASEGT. CDR3 residues: CASSEVVWRGPDTEAFF. In DNA, the CDR3 is TGTGCCAGCAGTGAAGTAGTTTGGAGGGGGCCGGACACTGAAGCTTTCTTT.

The chain carries TRBV4-1 and TRBJ2-1; tentatively, D is TRBD2 (6 bases). Trimming shortened V by 1 base and J by 1 base, and 11 bases separated the two germline ends. This CDR3 is built from 16 residues. The germline V gene has CDR1 MGHRA and CDR2 YSYEKL. The DNA of the CDR3 is TGCGCCAGCAGCCAAGTTAGCGGCTTATCCTACAATGAGCAGTTCTTC. The encoded protein is CASSQVSGLSYNEQFF.

The J gene is TRBJ1-5, the V gene TRBV18, with D possibly TRBD1 on 5 matching bases. The ends were cut back, 4 bases at V and 3 bases at J, with 10 bases in the middle. The CDR3 length is 14 residues. Germline assignment: CDR1 KGHSH and CDR2 LQKENI. CDR3 DNA sequence: TGTGCCAGCTCACGGGGGGTGGACAATCAGCCCCAGCATTTT. Protein sequence: CASSRGVDNQPQHF. Looking up the rest from reference TRBV18 and TRBJ1-5 gives the full variable domain: NAGVMQNPRHLVRRRGQEARLRCSPMKGHSHVYWYRQLPEEGLKFMVYLQKENIIDESGMPKERFSAEFPKEGPSILRIQQVVRGDSAAYFCASSRGVDNQPQHFGDGTRLSIL.